This T cell receptor beta chain was sequenced during a study of T cells in tumors after PD-1 blockade. For the study at large: No patient had prior checkpoint blockade, systemic immunosuppression, or radiotherapy within 4 weeks.

The CDR3 has 14 amino acids. Germline V CDR1 and CDR2: PRHDT, FYEKMQ (reference sequence). V lost 4 bases to trimming and J lost 1 base, with 11 bases between them. Data came from immunoSEQ multiplex PCR; TCRdb stores just in-frame clones and leaves some out. Among 40,000 to 55,000 clones listed, 79% were seen once. As to this clone: The antigen is not known.

Whole-study findings and limits: Some novel exhausted tumor clones appeared in pre-treatment blood, suggesting peripheral recruitment.

J is TRBJ2-7 and V is TRBV13, with D tentatively TRBD1 or TRBD2 (5 bases each). This TCR was recovered from a human donor with basal cell carcinoma. This specimen consisted of PBMCs, obtained before anti-PD-1 treatment. The CDR3 DNA is TGTGCCAGCAGCTCAGGGACGCTTTCCTACGAGCAGTACTTC. This gives the protein CASSSGTLSYEQYF. Combining the CDR3 with reference TRBV13 and TRBJ2-7 gives the whole variable domain AAGVIQSPRHLIKEKRETATLKCYPIPRHDTVYWYQQGPGQDPQFLISFYEKMQSDKGSIPDRFSAQQFSDYHSELNMSSLELGDSALYFCASSSGTLSYEQYFGPGTRLTVT.